A selection of T cell receptor beta chains follows, all from one sample in a study of blood T cell repertoires in COVID-19. The method was immunoSEQ multiplex PCR; TCRdb's version includes in-frame clones alone and lacks a portion of them. This table has some 150,000 clones, 70% to 90% appearing once. Sequencing was carried out using PBMCs or T cells enriched from blood (not recorded which). These receptors were obtained from a woman aged 25 to 39 with acute COVID-19. Both conserved end residues are part of each CDR3. The D gene is left open where the match is weak. Some rows mark clone size as missing; the rest say once, few, many or name a class of expanded clone.

J | size | V | D | length | CDR3 | DNA
TRBJ1-5 | . | TRBV10-3 | . | 14 | CAISAGRDNQPQHF | TGTGCCATCAGTGCAGGGAGGGACAATCAGCCCCAGCATTTT
TRBJ1-1 | . | TRBV19 | . | 11 | CASSQHREAFF | TGTGCCAGTAGCCAACACCGTGAAGCTTTCTTT
TRBJ1-1 | . | TRBV11-2 | . | 16 | CASSSWGTGVDTEAFF | TGTGCCAGCAGCTCATGGGGCACAGGAGTCGACACTGAAGCTTTCTTT
TRBJ2-3 | . | TRBV30 | . | 13 | CAWAGTSRDTQYF | TGTGCCTGGGCTGGGACTTCAAGAGATACGCAGTATTTT
TRBJ1-1 | . | TRBV29-1 | TRBD1 | 14 | CSVEGTALNTEAFF | TGCAGCGTTGAGGGGACAGCCCTGAACACTGAAGCTTTCTTT
TRBJ2-4 | . | TRBV7-9 | TRBD2 | 18 | CASSLGLAGGMFGNIQYF | TGTGCCAGCAGCTTAGGCCTAGCGGGAGGGATGTTTGGAAACATTCAGTACTTC
TRBJ1-6 | . | TRBV25-1 | . | 17 | CASSDPPTGSYNSPLHF | TGTGCCAGCAGTGATCCCCCGACAGGCTCCTATAATTCACCCCTCCACTTT
TRBJ1-2 | . | TRBV9 | . | 15 | CASSAQGQPKGGYTF | TGTGCCAGCAGCGCTCAGGGACAACCGAAGGGTGGCTACACCTTC
TRBJ2-7 | once | TRBV27 | TRBD1 | 16 | CASSLLTGTGDYEQYF | TGTGCCAGCAGTTTACTTACGGGGACAGGGGATTACGAGCAGTACTTC
TRBJ2-1 | . | TRBV7-8 | TRBD1 | 22 | CASSSIHYRDRGFLGTYNEQFF | TGTGCCAGCAGCTCCATACACTACCGGGACAGGGGATTCTTGGGGACCTACAATGAGCAGTTCTTC